The clone carrying this T cell receptor beta chain was picked up many times. Antigen specificity is unknown. The data were taken from a study of T cells after yellow fever vaccination. Findings and caveats of the study: From the bulk population, abundant clonotypes could contaminate and appear within FACS-sorted repertoires. Researchers report a weaker secondary response that nonetheless peaked faster, day 5 versus 15. The study re-detected most primary-vaccination clones after the booster (around 96% CD4, around 89% CD8).

Between the trimmed V and J ends, which lost 6 bases and 9 bases, there was a span of 18 bases. The CDR3 is 15 amino acids. CDR1 is MNHNS and CDR2 is SASEGT in the germline V gene. Via MiXCR, TCRdb re-called the 5' RACE reads, giving one row per CDR3 protein. Here the sample spans approximately 350,000 distinct CDR3 sequences, more than 9% being singletons. This sample comprised PBMCs, obtained on the day of the first yellow fever vaccination. This TCR was sampled from a man younger than 35 who received the YFV17D yellow fever vaccine. The V gene is TRBV6-1, the J gene TRBJ1-6; D is perhaps TRBD1 (6 bases). The CDR3 nucleotides read TGTGCCAGCAGCCAGTACACAGGGAGATCTTCACCCCTCCACTTT. It codes for CASSQYTGRSSPLHF.